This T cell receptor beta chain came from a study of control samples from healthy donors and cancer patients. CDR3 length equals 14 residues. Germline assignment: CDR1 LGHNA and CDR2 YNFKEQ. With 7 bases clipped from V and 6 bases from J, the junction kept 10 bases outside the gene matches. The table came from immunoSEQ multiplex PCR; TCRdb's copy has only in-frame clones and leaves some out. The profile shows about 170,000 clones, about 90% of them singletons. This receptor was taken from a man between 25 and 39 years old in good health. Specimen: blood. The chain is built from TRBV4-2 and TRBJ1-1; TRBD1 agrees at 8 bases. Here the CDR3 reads CASTLRRGHSEAFF. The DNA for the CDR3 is TGTGCCAGCACCCTACGCAGGGGGCACTCTGAAGCTTTCTTT.